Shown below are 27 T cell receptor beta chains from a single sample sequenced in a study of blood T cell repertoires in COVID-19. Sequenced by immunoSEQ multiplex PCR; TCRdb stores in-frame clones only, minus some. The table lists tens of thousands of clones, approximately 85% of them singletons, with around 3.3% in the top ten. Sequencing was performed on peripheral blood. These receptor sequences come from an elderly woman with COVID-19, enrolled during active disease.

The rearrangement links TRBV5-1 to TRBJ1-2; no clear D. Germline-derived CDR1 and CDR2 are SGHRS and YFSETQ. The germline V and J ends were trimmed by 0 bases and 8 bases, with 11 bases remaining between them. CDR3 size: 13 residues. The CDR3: CASSLEAGSGYTF. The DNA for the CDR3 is TGCGCCAGCAGCTTGGAGGCAGGCAGCGGCTACACCTTC.

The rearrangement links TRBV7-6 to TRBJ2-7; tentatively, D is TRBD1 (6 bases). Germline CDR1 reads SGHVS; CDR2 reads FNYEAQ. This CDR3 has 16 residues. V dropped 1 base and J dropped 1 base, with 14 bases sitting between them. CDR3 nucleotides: TGTGCCAGCAGCTTAGGAGTCGGGCAGGGGTCCTACGAGCAGTACTTC. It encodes CASSLGVGQGSYEQYF.

CDR3 in amino acids: CASRNSGSPSEQYF. CDR3 DNA: TGTGCCAGCAGGAATAGCGGGAGTCCAAGCGAGCAGTACTTC. The chain combines TRBV6-5 with TRBJ2-7, with TRBD2 matching over 9 bases. Germline V gene sequence: CDR1 MNHEY, CDR2 SVGAGI. The V segment lost 6 bases and the J segment 6 bases; nucleotides outside the gene matches: 9. CDR3 length: 14 residues.

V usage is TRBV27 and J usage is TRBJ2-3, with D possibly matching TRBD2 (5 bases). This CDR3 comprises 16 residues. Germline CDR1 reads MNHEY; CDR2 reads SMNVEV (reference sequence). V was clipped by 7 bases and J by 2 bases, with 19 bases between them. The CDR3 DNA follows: TGTGCCAGCACTAGCCACCTGCGAATGTTCACAGATACGCAGTATTTT. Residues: CASTSHLRMFTDTQYF.

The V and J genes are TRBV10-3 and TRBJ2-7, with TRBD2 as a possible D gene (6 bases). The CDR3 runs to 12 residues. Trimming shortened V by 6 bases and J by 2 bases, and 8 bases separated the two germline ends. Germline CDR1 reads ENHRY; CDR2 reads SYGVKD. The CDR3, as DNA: TGTGCCATCAGACGGGAGACCTACGAGCAGTACTTC. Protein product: CAIRRETYEQYF.

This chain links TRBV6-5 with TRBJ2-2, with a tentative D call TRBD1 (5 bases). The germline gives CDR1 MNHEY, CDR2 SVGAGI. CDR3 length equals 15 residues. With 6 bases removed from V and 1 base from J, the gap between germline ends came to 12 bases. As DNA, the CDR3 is TGTGCCAGCAGCTCCGGACAAGTGAACACCGGGGAGCTGTTTTTT. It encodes CASSSGQVNTGELFF.

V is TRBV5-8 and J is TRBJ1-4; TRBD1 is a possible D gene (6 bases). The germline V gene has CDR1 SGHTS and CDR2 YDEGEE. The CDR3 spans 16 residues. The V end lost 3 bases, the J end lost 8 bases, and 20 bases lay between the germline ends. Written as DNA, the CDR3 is TGTGCCAGCAGCTCGCTTCTACAGGGTGAGGGCGAAAAACTGTTTTTT. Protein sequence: CASSSLLQGEGEKLFF.

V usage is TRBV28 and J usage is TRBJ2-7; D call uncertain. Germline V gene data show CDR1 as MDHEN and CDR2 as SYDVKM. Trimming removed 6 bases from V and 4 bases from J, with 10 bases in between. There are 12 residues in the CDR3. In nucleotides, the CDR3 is TGTGCCAGCAGGACCTCAGGTTACGAGCAGTACTTC. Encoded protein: CASRTSGYEQYF.

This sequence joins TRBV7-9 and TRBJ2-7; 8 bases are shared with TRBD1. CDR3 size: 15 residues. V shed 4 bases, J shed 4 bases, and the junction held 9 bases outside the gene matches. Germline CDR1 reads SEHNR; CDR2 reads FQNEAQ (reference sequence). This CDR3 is CASSSHRTGQYEQYF. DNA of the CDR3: TGTGCCAGCAGCTCTCATCGGACAGGGCAGTACGAGCAGTACTTC.

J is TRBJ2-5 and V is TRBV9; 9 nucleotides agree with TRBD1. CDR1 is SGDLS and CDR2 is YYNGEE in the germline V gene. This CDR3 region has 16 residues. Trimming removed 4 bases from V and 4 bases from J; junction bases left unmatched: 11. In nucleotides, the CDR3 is TGTGCCAGCAGCCGCGACCCTACAGGGGGCGGAGAGACCCAGTACTTC. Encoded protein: CASSRDPTGGGETQYF.

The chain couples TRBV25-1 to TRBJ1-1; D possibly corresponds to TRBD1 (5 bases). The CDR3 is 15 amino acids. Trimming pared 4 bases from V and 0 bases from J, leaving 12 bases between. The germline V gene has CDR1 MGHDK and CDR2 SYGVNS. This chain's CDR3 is CASSASRGLNTEAFF. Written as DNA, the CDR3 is TGTGCCAGCAGTGCCTCGCGGGGCTTGAACACTGAAGCTTTCTTT.

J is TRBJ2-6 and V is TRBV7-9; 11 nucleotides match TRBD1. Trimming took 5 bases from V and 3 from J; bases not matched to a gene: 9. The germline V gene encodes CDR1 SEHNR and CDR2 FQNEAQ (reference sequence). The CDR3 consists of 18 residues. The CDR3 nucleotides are TGTGCCAGCAGCAAACGGACAGGGGGCGCGTATGGGGCCAACGTCCTGACTTTC. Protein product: CASSKRTGGAYGANVLTF.

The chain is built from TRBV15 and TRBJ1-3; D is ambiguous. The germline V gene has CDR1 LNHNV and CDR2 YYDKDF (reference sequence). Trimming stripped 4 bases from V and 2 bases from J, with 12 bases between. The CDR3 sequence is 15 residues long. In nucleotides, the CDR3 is TGTGCCACCAGCATCTCTCGGGTGGCTGGAAACACCATATATTTT. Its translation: CATSISRVAGNTIYF.

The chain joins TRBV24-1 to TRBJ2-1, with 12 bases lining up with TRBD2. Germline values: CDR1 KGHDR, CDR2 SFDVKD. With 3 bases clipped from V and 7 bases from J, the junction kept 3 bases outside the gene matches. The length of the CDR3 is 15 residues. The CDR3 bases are TGTGCCACCAGTGATCCCGGGACTAGCGGGAATGAGCAGTTCTTC. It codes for CATSDPGTSGNEQFF.

The CDR3 sequence: CASSLTDSYEQYF. The CDR3 DNA reads as TGTGCCAGCAGCTTAACAGACTCCTACGAGCAGTACTTC. The J gene is TRBJ2-7, the V gene TRBV7-2; D remains ambiguous. Trimming left V 2 bases short and J 0 bases short, with 5 bases between. Looked up from germline, CDR1 is SGHTA and CDR2 is FQGNSA. CDR3 size: 13 residues.

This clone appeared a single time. The CDR3 is CASSIRYGYTF. CDR3 sequence (DNA): TGTGCCAGTAGTATACGCTATGGCTACACCTTC. The chain has TRBV19 and TRBJ1-2; D uncertain. The CDR3 consists of 11 residues. Trimming took off 2 bases at V and 4 bases at J, with 2 bases between the two ends. CDR1 LNHDA and CDR2 SQIVND come from the germline V gene (reference sequence).

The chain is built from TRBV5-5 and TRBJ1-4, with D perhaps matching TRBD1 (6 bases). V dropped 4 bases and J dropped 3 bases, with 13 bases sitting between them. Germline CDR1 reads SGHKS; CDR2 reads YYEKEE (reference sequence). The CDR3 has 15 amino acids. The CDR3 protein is CASSARGFPNEKLFF. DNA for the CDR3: TGTGCCAGCAGCGCTAGGGGGTTCCCTAATGAAAAACTGTTTTTT. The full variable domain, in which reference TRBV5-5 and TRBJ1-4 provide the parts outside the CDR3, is DAGVTQSPTHLIKTRGQQVTLRCSPISGHKSVSWYQQVLGQGPQFIFQYYEKEERGRGNFPDRFSARQFPNYSSELNVNALLLGDSALYLCASSARGFPNEKLFFGSGTQLSVL.

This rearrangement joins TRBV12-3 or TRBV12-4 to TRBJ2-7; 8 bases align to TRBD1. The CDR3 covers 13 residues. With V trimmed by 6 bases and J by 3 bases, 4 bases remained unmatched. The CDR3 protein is CASSSGTGYEQYF. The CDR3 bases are TGTGCCAGCAGCTCTGGGACAGGCTACGAGCAGTACTTC.

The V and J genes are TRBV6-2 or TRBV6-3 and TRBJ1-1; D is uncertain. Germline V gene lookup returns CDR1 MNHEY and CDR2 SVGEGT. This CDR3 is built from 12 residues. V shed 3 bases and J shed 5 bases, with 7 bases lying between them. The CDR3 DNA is TGTGCCAGCAGTTATTTCCGGACTGAAGCTTTCTTT. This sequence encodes CASSYFRTEAFF.

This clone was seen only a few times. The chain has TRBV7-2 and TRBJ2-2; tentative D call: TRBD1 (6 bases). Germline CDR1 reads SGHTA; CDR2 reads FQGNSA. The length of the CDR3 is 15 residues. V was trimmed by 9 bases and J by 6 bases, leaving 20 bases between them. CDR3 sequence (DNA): TGTGCCAGTCCCAGGACAGCGAATTTTGCCGGGGAGCTGTTTTTT. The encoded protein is CASPRTANFAGELFF. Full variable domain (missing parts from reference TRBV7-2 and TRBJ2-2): GAGVSQSPSNKVTEKGKDVELRCDPISGHTALYWYRQSLGQGLEFLIYFQGNSAPDKSGLPSDRFSAERTGGSVSTLTIQRTQQEDSAVYLCASPRTANFAGELFFGEGSRLTVL.

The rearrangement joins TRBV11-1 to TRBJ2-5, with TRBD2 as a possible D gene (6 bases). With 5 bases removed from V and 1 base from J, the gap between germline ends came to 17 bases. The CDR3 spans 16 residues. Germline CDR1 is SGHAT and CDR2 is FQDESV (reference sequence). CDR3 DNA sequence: TGTGCCAGCAGCCTACGGGACCTTAGCGGCCAAGAGACCCAGTACTTC. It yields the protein CASSLRDLSGQETQYF.

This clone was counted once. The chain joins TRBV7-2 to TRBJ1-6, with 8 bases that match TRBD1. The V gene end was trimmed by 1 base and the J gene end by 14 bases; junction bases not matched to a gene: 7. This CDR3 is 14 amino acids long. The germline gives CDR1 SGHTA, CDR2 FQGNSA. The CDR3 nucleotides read TGTGCCAGCAGCTTAGGTCCAGGGGGCCCGTCCCTCCACTTT. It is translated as CASSLGPGGPSLHF.

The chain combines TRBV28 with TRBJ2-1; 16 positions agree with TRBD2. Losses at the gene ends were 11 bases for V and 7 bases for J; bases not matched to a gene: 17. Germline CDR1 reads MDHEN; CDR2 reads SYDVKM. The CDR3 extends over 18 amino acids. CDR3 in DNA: TGTGCCTCCGTTTGGGGACTAGCGGGAGGGGTGCTCCGAAATGAGCAGTTCTTC. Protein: CASVWGLAGGVLRNEQFF.

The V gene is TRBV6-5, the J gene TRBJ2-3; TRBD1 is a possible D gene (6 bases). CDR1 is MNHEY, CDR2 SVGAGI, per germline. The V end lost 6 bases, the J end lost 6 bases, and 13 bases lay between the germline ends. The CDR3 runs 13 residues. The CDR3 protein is CASRTTGRDTQYF. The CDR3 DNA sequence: TGTGCCAGCAGGACGACAGGAAGGGATACGCAGTATTTT.

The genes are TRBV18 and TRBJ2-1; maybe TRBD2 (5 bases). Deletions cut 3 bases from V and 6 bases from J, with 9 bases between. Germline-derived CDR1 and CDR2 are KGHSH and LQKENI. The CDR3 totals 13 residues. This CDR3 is CASSPAGGNEQFF. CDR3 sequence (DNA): TGTGCCAGCTCACCTGCGGGTGGCAATGAGCAGTTCTTC.

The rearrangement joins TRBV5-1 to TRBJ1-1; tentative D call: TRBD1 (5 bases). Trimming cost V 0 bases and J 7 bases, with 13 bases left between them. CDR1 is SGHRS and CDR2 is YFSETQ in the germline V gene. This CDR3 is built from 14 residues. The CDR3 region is CASSLVPGGIEAFF. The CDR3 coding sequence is TGCGCCAGCAGCTTGGTCCCCGGGGGAATTGAAGCTTTCTTT.

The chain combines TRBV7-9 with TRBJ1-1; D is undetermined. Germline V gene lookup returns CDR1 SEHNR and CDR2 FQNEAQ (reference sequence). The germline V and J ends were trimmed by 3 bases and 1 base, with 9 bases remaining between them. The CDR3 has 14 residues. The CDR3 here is CASSLREGNTEAFF. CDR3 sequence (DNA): TGTGCCAGCAGCTTGAGGGAGGGGAACACTGAAGCTTTCTTT.